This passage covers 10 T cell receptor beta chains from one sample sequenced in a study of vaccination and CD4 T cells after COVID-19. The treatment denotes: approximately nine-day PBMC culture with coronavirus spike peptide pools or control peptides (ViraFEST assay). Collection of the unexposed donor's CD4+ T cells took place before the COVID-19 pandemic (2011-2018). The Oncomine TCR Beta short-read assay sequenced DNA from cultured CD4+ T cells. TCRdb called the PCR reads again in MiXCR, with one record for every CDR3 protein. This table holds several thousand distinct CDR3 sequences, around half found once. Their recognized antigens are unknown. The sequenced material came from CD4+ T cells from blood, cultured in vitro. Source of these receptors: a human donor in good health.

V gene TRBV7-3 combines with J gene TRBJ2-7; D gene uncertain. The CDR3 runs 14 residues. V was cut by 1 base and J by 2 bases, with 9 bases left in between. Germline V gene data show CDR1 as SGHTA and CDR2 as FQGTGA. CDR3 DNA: TGTGCCAGCAGCTTAATGGACGGCCCCTACGAGCAGTACTTC. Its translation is CASSLMDGPYEQYF.

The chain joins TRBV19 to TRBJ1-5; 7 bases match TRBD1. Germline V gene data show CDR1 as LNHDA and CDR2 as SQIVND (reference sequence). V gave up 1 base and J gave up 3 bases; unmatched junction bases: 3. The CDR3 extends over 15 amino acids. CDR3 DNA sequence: TGTGCCAGTAGTATAGTGGGACAGTACAATCAGCCCCAGCATTTT. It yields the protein CASSIVGQYNQPQHF.

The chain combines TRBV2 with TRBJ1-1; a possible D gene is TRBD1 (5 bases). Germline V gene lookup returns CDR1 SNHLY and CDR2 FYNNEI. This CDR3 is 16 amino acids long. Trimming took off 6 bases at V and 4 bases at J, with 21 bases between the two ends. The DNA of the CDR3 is TGTGCCAGCAGCCTAGTCGTGGGGGGAGTGAGCACTGAAGCTTTCTTT. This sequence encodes CASSLVVGGVSTEAFF. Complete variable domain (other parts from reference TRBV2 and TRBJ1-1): EPEVTQTPSHQVTQMGQEVILRCVPISNHLYFYWYRQILGQKVEFLVSFYNNEISEKSEIFDDQFSVERPDGSNFTLKIRSTKLEDSAMYFCASSLVVGGVSTEAFFGQGTRLTVV.

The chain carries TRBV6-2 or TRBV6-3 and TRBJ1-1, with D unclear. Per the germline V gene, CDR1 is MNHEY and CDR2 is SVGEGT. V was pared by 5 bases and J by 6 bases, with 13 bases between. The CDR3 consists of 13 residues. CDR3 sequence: CASSRGGGAEAFF. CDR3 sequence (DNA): TGTGCCAGCAGTCGCGGCGGTGGAGCTGAAGCTTTCTTT.

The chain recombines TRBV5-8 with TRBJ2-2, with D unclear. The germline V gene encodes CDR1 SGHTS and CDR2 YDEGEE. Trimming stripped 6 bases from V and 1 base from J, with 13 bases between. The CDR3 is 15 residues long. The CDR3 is CASKHGTGNTGELFF. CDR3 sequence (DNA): TGTGCCAGCAAGCACGGAACTGGGAACACCGGGGAGCTGTTTTTT.

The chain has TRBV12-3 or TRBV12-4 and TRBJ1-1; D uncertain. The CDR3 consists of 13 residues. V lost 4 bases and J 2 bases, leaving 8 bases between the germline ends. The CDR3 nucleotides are TGTGCCAGCAGTTCCTTAGGAAACACTGAAGCTTTCTTT. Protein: CASSSLGNTEAFF.

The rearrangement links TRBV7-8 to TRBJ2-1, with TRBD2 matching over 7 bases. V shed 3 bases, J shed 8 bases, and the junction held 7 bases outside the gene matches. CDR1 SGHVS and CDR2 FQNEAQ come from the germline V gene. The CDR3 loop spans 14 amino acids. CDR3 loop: CASSLRTSGHEQFF. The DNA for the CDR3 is TGTGCCAGCAGCTTGAGGACTAGTGGTCATGAGCAGTTCTTC.

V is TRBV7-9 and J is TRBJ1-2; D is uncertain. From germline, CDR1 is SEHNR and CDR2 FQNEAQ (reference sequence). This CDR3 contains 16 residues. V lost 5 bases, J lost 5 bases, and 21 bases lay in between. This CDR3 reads CASSRLVRADEYGYTF. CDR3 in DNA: TGTGCCAGCAGCCGTCTCGTCCGCGCGGATGAGTATGGCTACACCTTC.

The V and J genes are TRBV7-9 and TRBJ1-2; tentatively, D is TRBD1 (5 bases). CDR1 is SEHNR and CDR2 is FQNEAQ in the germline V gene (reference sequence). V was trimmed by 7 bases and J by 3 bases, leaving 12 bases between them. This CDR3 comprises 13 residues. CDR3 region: CASISGNDYGYTF. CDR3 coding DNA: TGTGCCAGCATTTCAGGGAACGACTATGGCTACACCTTC.

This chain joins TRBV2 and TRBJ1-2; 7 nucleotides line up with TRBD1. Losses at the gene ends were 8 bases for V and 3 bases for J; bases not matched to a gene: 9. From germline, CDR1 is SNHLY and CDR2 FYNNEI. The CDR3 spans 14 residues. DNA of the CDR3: TGTGCCAGCCACCGGGACAGCAAATACTATGGCTACACCTTC. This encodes CASHRDSKYYGYTF.